These 13 T cell receptor beta chains share one sample of origin, sequenced in a study of T cell responses to AZD1222 COVID-19 vaccine. The repertoire was sequenced with immunoSEQ multiplex PCR; TCRdb's copy has only in-frame clones and lacks some. The sample has 85,000 to 100,000 clones; 91% are singletons. Sequencing was performed on peripheral blood, taken 28 days after the second AZD1222 dose. Source of these receptors: an adult who received the AZD1222 COVID-19 vaccine.

The J gene is TRBJ2-7, the V gene TRBV20-1; weak D call: TRBD2 (6 bases). Trimming removed 3 bases from V and 0 bases from J, with 12 bases in between. Germline CDR1 DFQATT, CDR2 SNEGSKA (reference sequence). The CDR3 extends over 14 amino acids. The CDR3 DNA reads TGCAGTGCTAGTGTCCTAGCGAGCTCCTACGAGCAGTACTTC. Translated, it gives CSASVLASSYEQYF.

The V and J genes are TRBV10-1 and TRBJ2-3; 7 bases are a match to TRBD1. The CDR3 loop spans 16 amino acids. The V gene end was trimmed by 6 bases and the J gene end by 2 bases; junction bases not matched to a gene: 11. Looked up from germline, CDR1 is WNHNN and CDR2 is SYGVQD (reference sequence). CDR3 amino acids: CASSHLRDSNTDTQYF. The CDR3 nucleotides read TGCGCCAGCAGCCACCTCCGGGACAGCAACACAGATACGCAGTATTTT.

This clone is a singleton in its sample. The chain combines TRBV19 with TRBJ1-5; D may be TRBD1 (5 bases). Trimming took off 6 bases at V and 0 bases at J, with 12 bases between the two ends. The CDR3 extends over 15 amino acids. CDR1 and CDR2 (germline): LNHDA, SQIVND (reference sequence). The CDR3 sequence is CASRDRPYSNQPQHF. The CDR3 DNA reads TGTGCCAGTAGAGACAGACCGTATAGCAATCAGCCCCAGCATTTT.

The rearrangement links TRBV6-1 to TRBJ2-7; D not resolved. CDR3 length equals 16 residues. V shed 1 base and J shed 1 base, with 14 bases lying between them. The V gene's germline CDR1 is MNHNS and CDR2 SASEGT. The CDR3 coding sequence is TGTGCCAGCAGTGAAGGGCCTCTCGCTGCTTCCTACGAGCAGTACTTC. Its protein product is CASSEGPLAASYEQYF.

Turning to this clone: The same CDR3 arises from other DNA sequences in this sample as well. V and J are TRBV10-3 and TRBJ2-6; 11 positions agree with TRBD1. Germline V CDR1 and CDR2: ENHRY, SYGVKD. CDR3 size: 20 residues. Unmatched junction bases numbered 11, after V lost 4 bases and J lost 0 bases. CDR3 loop: CAISGGAGQGARSGANVLTF. CDR3 nucleotides: TGTGCCATCAGTGGCGGGGCAGGACAGGGGGCGCGCTCTGGGGCCAACGTCCTGACTTTC.

The chain carries TRBV4-2 and TRBJ2-7, with 9 bases fitting TRBD2. From germline, CDR1 is LGHNA and CDR2 YNFKEQ. V lost 1 base, J lost 2 bases, and 0 bases stayed unmatched. CDR3 length equals 14 residues. CDR3 amino acids: CASSQGGRAYEQYF. The CDR3 nucleotides are TGTGCCAGCAGCCAAGGCGGGAGGGCCTACGAGCAGTACTTC.

DNA for the CDR3: TGTGCCAGCAAGATGAGGACTGGGGCCAACGTCCTGACTTTC. Its protein is CASKMRTGANVLTF. This sequence joins TRBV27 and TRBJ2-6; D unresolved. This CDR3 has 14 amino acids. CDR1 MNHEY and CDR2 SMNVEV come from the germline V gene (reference sequence). V was clipped by 7 bases and J by 2 bases, with 9 bases between them.

The chain employs TRBV5-5 and TRBJ2-2, with 13 bases identical to TRBD2. J gave up 4 bases and V 1 base, and 7 bases lay outside the gene matches. Germline loops: CDR1 SGHKS, CDR2 YYEKEE (reference sequence). The CDR3 runs to 18 residues. CDR3 residues: CASSLTSGRAGVTGELFF. In nucleotides, the CDR3 is TGTGCCAGCAGCTTGACTAGCGGGAGGGCAGGTGTCACCGGGGAGCTGTTTTTT. Full variable domain (outside the CDR3, taken from reference TRBV5-5 and TRBJ2-2): DAGVTQSPTHLIKTRGQQVTLRCSPISGHKSVSWYQQVLGQGPQFIFQYYEKEERGRGNFPDRFSARQFPNYSSELNVNALLLGDSALYLCASSLTSGRAGVTGELFFGEGSRLTVL.

V usage is TRBV19 and J usage is TRBJ1-1; D gene ambiguous. The CDR3 sequence is 13 residues long. Germline CDR1 and CDR2: LNHDA and SQIVND (reference sequence). The V and J ends lost 1 base and 1 base respectively, with 4 bases between them. The CDR3 DNA reads TGTGCCAGTAGTATAGGCTGGAACACTGAAGCTTTCTTT. It is translated as CASSIGWNTEAFF.

This chain uses TRBV15 with TRBJ1-6; a weak D match, TRBD1 (6 bases). CDR3 length equals 13 residues. Germline loops: CDR1 LNHNV, CDR2 YYDKDF (reference sequence). Trimming cost V 2 bases and J 7 bases, with 6 bases left between them. The CDR3: CATSRQGNSPLHF. Written as DNA, the CDR3 is TGTGCCACCAGCAGACAGGGGAATTCACCCCTCCACTTT.

This chain links TRBV18 with TRBJ1-1; 7 bases are shared with TRBD1. CDR3 length: 16 residues. The trim removed 3 bases at V and 7 bases at J, leaving 14 bases unmatched. CDR1 and CDR2 from the germline V gene are KGHSH and LQKENI. The CDR3 reads CASSPNRGKGTGEAFF. CDR3 nucleotide sequence: TGTGCCAGCTCACCTAACAGGGGAAAGGGGACCGGTGAAGCTTTCTTT.

The CDR3 here is CSVEDGIAVGDTQYF. CDR3 sequence (DNA): TGCAGCGTTGAAGATGGAATAGCGGTTGGAGATACGCAGTATTTT. V gene TRBV29-1 combines with J gene TRBJ2-3; TRBD2 might be the D (6 bases). The germline V gene has CDR1 SQVTM and CDR2 ANQGSEA. CDR3 length: 15 residues. Trimming took off 0 bases at V and 5 bases at J, with 15 bases between the two ends.

The V call is TRBV10-2, the J call TRBJ1-1; D remains ambiguous. The CDR3 extends over 12 amino acids. Deletions cut 4 bases from V and 5 bases from J, with 8 bases between. Germline CDR1 and CDR2: WSHSY and SAAADI. The CDR3: CASSGVGTEAFF. The CDR3 nucleotides read TGCGCCAGCAGTGGGGTAGGAACTGAAGCTTTCTTT.